This T cell receptor (beta chain) is drawn from a study of metastatic and nonmetastatic thyroid tumors. From the PCR reads, TCRdb re-called clones with MiXCR. The sample has about 12,000 clones, under 25% seen once. As concerns this clone: Antigen specificity is unknown.

The CDR3 has 15 residues. V dropped 5 bases and J dropped 1 base, with 14 bases sitting between them. Germline V CDR1 and CDR2: SGHTA, FQGTGA. Patients underwent thyroid surgery, and none had received any treatment before it. Study-level findings and limits: Compared with benign nodules, malignant thyroid tumors were reported to have significantly higher TCR beta diversity in both blood and tumor.

The sequence was obtained from a female donor with papillary thyroid cancer or a benign thyroid nodule (not recorded which). Some clones in this sample may be carry-over from other donors' samples. What was sequenced was adjacent normal tissue. The chain links TRBV7-3 to TRBJ1-1; a weak D match, TRBD1 (5 bases). This CDR3 reads CASSPGVGGNTEAFF. The CDR3 DNA follows: TGTGCCAGCAGCCCCGGGGTGGGGGGGAACACTGAAGCTTTCTTT.